The 23 T cell receptor beta chains listed next were all sequenced from one sample in a study of T-cell reconstitution after alpha-beta-depleted transplantation in children. Using unique molecular identifiers, the investigators prepared the TCRbeta library. TCRdb used MiXCR to reprocess the PCR reads, holding one entry per CDR3 protein. This table holds hundreds of thousands of distinct CDR3 sequences, about an eighth found once. Source: PBMCs, taken before TCRalphabeta/CD19-depleted stem cell transplant. The receptor source for this set is a girl aged 2-10 years with congenital amegakaryocytic thrombocytopenia, due to receive a stem cell transplant.

Of note for this clonotype: This could be a read error, since a much larger clone is one nucleotide away. The chain uses TRBV5-1 and TRBJ1-5, with 8 bases lining up with TRBD1. CDR1 is SGHRS and CDR2 is YFSETQ in the germline V gene. The CDR3 is 15 residues long. The CDR3 DNA follows: TGCGCCAGCAGCCCGGGACAGGTTACGAATCCGCCCCAGCATTTT. It yields the protein CASSPGQVTNPPQHF.

This clonotype came up a few times. The rearrangement joins TRBV5-5 to TRBJ2-1; TRBD2 agrees at 10 bases. Germline values: CDR1 SGHKS, CDR2 YYEKEE (reference sequence). The CDR3 covers 16 residues. J lost 9 bases, V lost 2 bases, and 11 bases had no gene match. CDR3 protein: CASSFPTTSGEGEQFF. CDR3 nucleotides: TGTGCCAGCAGCTTTCCTACAACTAGCGGGGAGGGTGAGCAGTTCTTC. Supplemented by reference TRBV5-5 and TRBJ2-1, the full variable domain reads DAGVTQSPTHLIKTRGQQVTLRCSPISGHKSVSWYQQVLGQGPQFIFQYYEKEERGRGNFPDRFSARQFPNYSSELNVNALLLGDSALYLCASSFPTTSGEGEQFFGPGTRLTVL.

The V and J genes are TRBV11-1 and TRBJ2-5; D possibly matches TRBD1 or TRBD2 (5 bases each). The length of the CDR3 is 18 residues. V gave up 1 base and J gave up 3 bases, with 21 bases separating them. Germline values: CDR1 SGHAT, CDR2 FQDESV (reference sequence). The CDR3 sequence is CASSLGLLRQGVKETQYF. For the CDR3, the DNA is TGTGCCAGCAGCTTAGGACTTTTGAGGCAGGGAGTAAAAGAGACCCAGTACTTC.

The V gene is TRBV5-1, the J gene TRBJ2-3, with D possibly matching TRBD1 (5 bases). The CDR3 totals 13 residues. V was trimmed by 4 bases and J by 4 bases, leaving 10 bases between them. CDR1 is SGHRS and CDR2 is YFSETQ in the germline V gene. The CDR3 DNA is TGCGCCAGCAGCCTCAGGGAATCAGATACGCAGTATTTT. It is translated as CASSLRESDTQYF.

This clonotype has only a few counts. The rearrangement uses TRBV5-1 and TRBJ1-2; 10 positions match TRBD1. CDR1 SGHRS and CDR2 YFSETQ come from the germline V gene. Trimming at V came to 1 base and at J to 8 bases, leaving 11 bases not matched to a gene. This CDR3 has 16 amino acids. CDR3 sequence reads: CASSLNFAGQGNGYTF. CDR3 nucleotide sequence: TGCGCCAGCAGCTTGAATTTCGCGGGACAGGGGAACGGCTACACCTTC.

This chain joins TRBV23-1 and TRBJ2-1; D remains unclear. TRBV23-1 is filed as an ORF, its function uncertain. The length of the CDR3 is 12 residues. The germline V and J ends were trimmed by 0 bases and 8 bases, with 5 bases remaining between them. The CDR3 DNA follows: TGCGCCAGCAGTCAATCATTCCATGAGCAGTTCTTC. Residues: CASSQSFHEQFF.

This clonotype was seen repeatedly, ten times or more. The J gene is TRBJ2-7, the V gene TRBV5-1; weak D call: TRBD1 (6 bases). CDR1 is SGHRS and CDR2 is YFSETQ in the germline V gene. The ends were cut back, 5 bases at V and 5 bases at J, with 20 bases in the middle. The CDR3 has 15 amino acids. CDR3 sequence (DNA): TGCGCCAGCAGTCGGGTTGGGTCCTCAGGGGACGAGCAGTACTTC. Translation: CASSRVGSSGDEQYF.

This clonotype was seen at least ten times. The J gene is TRBJ2-2, the V gene TRBV20-1; D is unclear. The germline V gene encodes CDR1 DFQATT and CDR2 SNEGSKA (reference sequence). V was cut by 0 bases and J by 1 base, with 6 bases left in between. CDR3 length equals 14 residues. CDR3 sequence reads: CSARDRGNTGELFF. The CDR3 DNA is TGCAGTGCTAGAGATCGCGGGAACACCGGGGAGCTGTTTTTT.

This clonotype was seen more than once but under ten times. J is TRBJ2-5 and V is TRBV5-1; D not resolved. Germline loops: CDR1 SGHRS, CDR2 YFSETQ. The germline V and J ends were trimmed by 4 bases and 2 bases, with 12 bases remaining between them. The CDR3 covers 14 residues. CDR3: CASSLERLQETQYF. The CDR3 nucleotides read TGCGCCAGCAGCCTGGAGAGGTTGCAAGAGACCCAGTACTTC.

V and J are TRBV12-5 and TRBJ1-1; D is unresolved. The CDR3 runs to 16 residues. Germline CDR1 LGHNT, CDR2 FRNRAP. Trimming removed 5 bases at V and 6 bases at J, with 22 bases between. CDR3 sequence: CASGEDRWVNKAEAFF. The DNA of the CDR3 is TGTGCTAGTGGTGAAGATCGGTGGGTAAATAAGGCTGAAGCTTTCTTT.

Many counts were recorded for this clonotype. The chain joins TRBV20-1 to TRBJ2-1, with D unresolved. Trimming stripped 3 bases from V and 10 bases from J, with 16 bases between. The CDR3 spans 13 residues. CDR1 is DFQATT, CDR2 SNEGSKA, per germline (reference sequence). The CDR3 DNA reads TGCAGTGCTAGTTCTTGGAAGTTCGACGAGCAGTTCTTC. Encoded protein: CSASSWKFDEQFF.

This clonotype has at least ten counts. The CDR3 reads CASSYSSGKDTQYF. As DNA, the CDR3 is TGTGCCAGCAGTTACTCTAGCGGGAAAGATACGCAGTATTTT. V usage is TRBV6-5 and J usage is TRBJ2-3; 8 bases map to TRBD2. The ends lost 0 bases at V and 5 bases at J; junction bases unmatched: 1. The germline gives CDR1 MNHEY, CDR2 SVGAGI. The length of the CDR3 is 14 residues.

The V and J genes are TRBV5-5 and TRBJ1-3; tentatively, D is TRBD1 (5 bases). CDR3 size: 15 residues. CDR1 SGHKS and CDR2 YYEKEE come from the germline V gene (reference sequence). V lost 4 bases and J 4 bases, leaving 15 bases between the germline ends. The CDR3 DNA reads as TGTGCCAGCAGCACCGCCTCAGGGAGAGGAAACACCATATATTTT. Protein sequence: CASSTASGRGNTIYF.

This clonotype was seen a handful of times. The rearrangement joins TRBV28 to TRBJ2-2, with 8 bases that match TRBD1. The germline V gene has CDR1 MDHEN and CDR2 SYDVKM. V lost 7 bases, J lost 7 bases, and 2 bases stayed unmatched. The CDR3 length is 12 residues. CDR3 nucleotide sequence: TGTGCCAGCAATACAGGGGGCGGGGAGCTGTTTTTT. Protein: CASNTGGGELFF.

The sample holds many counts of this clonotype. The chain is built from TRBV20-1 and TRBJ2-3, with TRBD2 matching 11 bases. Germline V lookup: CDR1 DFQATT, CDR2 SNEGSKA (reference sequence). This CDR3 has 17 residues. The V gene end was trimmed by 6 bases and the J gene end by 1 base; junction bases not matched to a gene: 12. The CDR3 DNA follows: TGCAGTGCAGACCTAGCGGGAGGTCGCTTTGGCACAGATACGCAGTATTTT. Its protein is CSADLAGGRFGTDTQYF.

This clonotype was seen a few times. V is TRBV30 and J is TRBJ2-1; TRBD2 agrees at 10 bases. This CDR3 spans 15 amino acids. Looked up from germline, CDR1 is GTSNPN and CDR2 is SVGIG (reference sequence). Trimming removed 5 bases from V and 7 bases from J; junction bases left unmatched: 11. The DNA of the CDR3 is TGTGCCTGGGATAGAAGCGGGAGGGCCTCTAATGAGCAGTTCTTC. It encodes CAWDRSGRASNEQFF.

The gene calls are TRBV27 and TRBJ2-1, with TRBD2 matching 14 bases. Germline trimming cut 0 bases from V and 6 bases from J; bases unmatched to any gene: 10. CDR1 MNHEY and CDR2 SMNVEV come from the germline V gene (reference sequence). The CDR3 contains 19 residues. The DNA for the CDR3 is TGTGCCAGCAGTTTATCGCTTGGGACTAGCGGGAGCTGGTTCAATGAGCAGTTCTTC. Encoded protein: CASSLSLGTSGSWFNEQFF.

This clonotype was seen at least ten times. The chain has TRBV7-3 and TRBJ2-1; D possibly corresponds to TRBD1 (5 bases). Between the trimmed V and J ends, which lost 5 bases and 6 bases, there was a span of 11 bases. Germline CDR1 reads SGHTA; CDR2 reads FQGTGA. This CDR3 spans 13 amino acids. CDR3 sequence reads: CASSLRTSNEQFF. CDR3 nucleotide sequence: TGTGCCAGCAGCCTACGGACAAGCAATGAGCAGTTCTTC.

There are a few counts of this clonotype. The chain employs TRBV5-1 and TRBJ2-3, with D perhaps TRBD1 or TRBD2 (5 bases each). CDR1 SGHRS and CDR2 YFSETQ come from the germline V gene. V was clipped by 0 bases and J by 2 bases, with 19 bases between them. The CDR3 spans 18 residues. The CDR3 nucleotides read TGCGCCAGCAGCTTGGGGAAGAAATCCGGGACCTTCACAGATACGCAGTATTTT. Its translation: CASSLGKKSGTFTDTQYF.

Ten or more counts support this clonotype. V is TRBV12-3 or TRBV12-4 and J is TRBJ2-1; the D is unclear. Trimming took off 3 bases at V and 12 bases at J, with 12 bases between the two ends. The CDR3 sequence is 12 residues long. CDR3 nucleotide sequence: TGTGCCAGCAGTTTCCTGTTTTTAGGGCAGTTCTTC. The encoded protein is CASSFLFLGQFF.

This clonotype showed up just a few times. The CDR3 sequence is CSASRDREAETQYF. CDR3 DNA: TGCAGTGCTAGCCGGGACAGGGAAGCTGAGACCCAGTACTTC. The chain has TRBV20-1 and TRBJ2-5; 9 bases fit TRBD1. CDR1 is DFQATT and CDR2 is SNEGSKA in the germline V gene (reference sequence). This CDR3 region has 14 residues. V lost 3 bases, J lost 5 bases, and 7 bases stayed unmatched.

At least ten counts were recorded for this clonotype. The gene calls are TRBV30 and TRBJ2-1, with 8 bases that match TRBD1. V gave up 5 bases and J gave up 6 bases; unmatched junction bases: 9. This CDR3 contains 14 residues. Germline CDR1 and CDR2: GTSNPN and SVGIG (reference sequence). The CDR3 here is CAWGTGTGPNEQFF. CDR3 nucleotide sequence: TGTGCCTGGGGTACCGGGACAGGTCCCAATGAGCAGTTCTTC.

This clonotype was found many times. The V gene is TRBV20-1, the J gene TRBJ2-3; no clear D. Trimming cost V 1 base and J 7 bases, with 9 bases left between them. The CDR3 extends over 12 amino acids. From germline, CDR1 is DFQATT and CDR2 SNEGSKA (reference sequence). Here the CDR3 DNA reads TGCAGTGCTAGAGGTAGCAAGAATACGCAGTATTTT. Its protein product is CSARGSKNTQYF.